These 16 T cell receptor beta chains share one sample of origin, sequenced in a study of neoadjuvant anti-PD-1 for oral cavity cancer. The data were produced by immunoSEQ multiplex PCR, yet TCRdb's version contains in-frame clones alone and is incomplete. Of over 14,000 clones in the sample, roughly 74% were seen once. The sample was PBMCs, taken before nivolumab (anti-PD-1) treatment. These receptors were taken from a person between 35 and 79 years old with oral cavity squamous cell carcinoma.

On this clone itself: At one of its ends the junction is not consistent with the germline gene, which may arise from a read error. The gene calls are TRBV30 and TRBJ1-1; 7 nucleotides agree with TRBD1. Germline loops: CDR1 GTSNPN, CDR2 SVGIG (reference sequence). This CDR3 contains 14 residues. For the CDR3, the DNA is TGTGCCCGGAGGGGACAGATGAAGACCACTGAAGCTTTCTTT. This codes for CARRGQMKTTEAFF. Using reference TRBV30 and TRBJ1-1 for the parts outside the CDR3, the full variable domain is SQTIHQWPATLVQPVGSPLSLECTVEGTSNPNLYWYRQAAGRGLQLLFYSVGIGQISSEVPQNLSASRPQDRQFILSSKKLLLSDSGFYLCARRGQMKTTEAFFGQGTRLTVV.

The V call is TRBV2, the J call TRBJ1-4; 7 bases align to TRBD1. CDR3 size: 14 residues. CDR1 is SNHLY, CDR2 FYNNEI, per germline. V lost 8 bases, J lost 5 bases, and 8 bases stayed unmatched. Here the CDR3 DNA reads TGTGCCAGCCACCCGGGACAGTGGAATGAAAAACTGTTTTTT. This sequence encodes CASHPGQWNEKLFF. Combining the CDR3 with reference TRBV2 and TRBJ1-4 gives the whole variable domain EPEVTQTPSHQVTQMGQEVILRCVPISNHLYFYWYRQILGQKVEFLVSFYNNEISEKSEIFDDQFSVERPDGSNFTLKIRSTKLEDSAMYFCASHPGQWNEKLFFGSGTQLSVL.

This clone came up once. V gene TRBV7-8 combines with J gene TRBJ1-5; D remains ambiguous. V lost 0 bases, J lost 0 bases, and 12 bases lay in between. This CDR3 contains 17 residues. The germline gives CDR1 SGHVS, CDR2 FQNEAQ. The DNA of the CDR3 is TGTGCCAGCAGCTTAGCTCGGCGAGGGTTTAGCAATCAGCCCCAGCATTTT. It is translated as CASSLARRGFSNQPQHF.

V and J are TRBV6-1 and TRBJ2-1; the match to TRBD2 covers 8 bases. The germline V gene encodes CDR1 MNHNS and CDR2 SASEGT. The CDR3 consists of 15 residues. V trimming: 1 base; J trimming: 8 bases; junction bases outside the gene matches: 7. Here the CDR3 reads CASSEVAGGVHEQFF. CDR3 nucleotides: TGTGCCAGCAGTGAAGTGGCGGGAGGAGTCCATGAGCAGTTCTTC.

The chain recombines TRBV28 with TRBJ1-2; maybe TRBD1 (5 bases). CDR3 size: 14 residues. From germline, CDR1 is MDHEN and CDR2 SYDVKM. V lost 5 bases to trimming and J lost 4 bases, with 14 bases between them. DNA for the CDR3: TGTGCCAGCAGTCCCCTCGCGGGGGTCTATGGCTACACCTTC. It encodes CASSPLAGVYGYTF.

This clone was observed a handful of times. V is TRBV28 and J is TRBJ1-2; D may be TRBD1 (5 bases). The CDR3 runs 16 residues. CDR1 and CDR2 (germline): MDHEN, SYDVKM. V was trimmed by 11 bases and J by 4 bases, leaving 26 bases between them. CDR3 sequence (DNA): TGTGCCTGCTACGGGGGAGGGCACGGGAACCTCTATGGCTACACCTTC. Its protein product is CACYGGGHGNLYGYTF.

This chain connects TRBV5-4 to TRBJ2-5, with unresolved D. Deletions cut 5 bases from V and 0 bases from J, with 8 bases between. This CDR3 contains 13 residues. CDR1 and CDR2 (germline): SGHNT, YYREEE (reference sequence). CDR3: CASSPRHQETQYF. The CDR3 DNA is TGTGCCAGCAGTCCTCGCCACCAAGAGACCCAGTACTTC.

This chain joins TRBV30 and TRBJ2-7, with a tentative D call TRBD2 (5 bases). Per germline, CDR1 GTSNPN and CDR2 SVGIG (reference sequence). The CDR3 has 12 amino acids. Trimming pared 0 bases from V and 8 bases from J, leaving 11 bases between. The CDR3 protein is CAWSVGETKQYF. CDR3 nucleotide sequence: TGTGCCTGGAGTGTCGGGGAGACAAAGCAGTACTTC.

This chain connects TRBV6-6 to TRBJ2-1; no firm D call. V gave up 4 bases and J gave up 5 bases, with 15 bases separating them. Germline CDR1 and CDR2: MNHNY and SVGAGI (reference sequence). The CDR3 contains 15 residues. CDR3: CASSSRLAENNEQFF. CDR3 nucleotides: TGTGCCAGCAGTTCACGACTGGCGGAAAACAATGAGCAGTTCTTC.

The chain combines TRBV12-5 with TRBJ2-3, with 8 bases identical to TRBD2. V lost 5 bases to trimming and J lost 5 bases; unmatched junction nucleotides: 6. There are 14 residues in the CDR3. From germline, CDR1 is LGHNT and CDR2 FRNRAP. CDR3 sequence: CASGPPLAGDTQYF. As DNA, the CDR3 is TGTGCTAGTGGTCCTCCTCTAGCGGGAGATACGCAGTATTTT.

This clone was observed a single time. The chain is built from TRBV5-1 and TRBJ2-7; D ambiguous. CDR1 is SGHRS, CDR2 YFSETQ, per germline. V was pared by 0 bases and J by 3 bases, with 7 bases between. The CDR3 has 13 residues. CDR3 DNA: TGCGCCAGCAGCTTGGCGGGCCTCTACGAGCAGTACTTC. Protein product: CASSLAGLYEQYF.

V is TRBV7-6 and J is TRBJ2-1; 9 bases fit TRBD2. CDR1 is SGHVS, CDR2 FNYEAQ, per germline. V lost 1 base, J lost 4 bases, and 2 bases stayed unmatched. The length of the CDR3 is 15 residues. The chain's CDR3 is CASSLGSGGYNEQFF. The CDR3 region has the DNA TGTGCCAGCAGCTTAGGTAGCGGGGGATACAATGAGCAGTTCTTC.

This chain uses TRBV9 with TRBJ2-1; weak D call: TRBD2 (5 bases). From germline, CDR1 is SGDLS and CDR2 YYNGEE. CDR3 size: 14 residues. Trimming cost V 4 bases and J 7 bases, with 15 bases left between them. CDR3 in amino acids: CASSPSERLNEQFF. CDR3 in DNA: TGTGCCAGCAGCCCCTCTGAGCGGTTGAATGAGCAGTTCTTC.

CDR3 sequence (DNA): TGTGCCAGCAGCCCTTACACCGGGGAGCTGTTTTTT. Its translation: CASSPYTGELFF. This sequence joins TRBV11-3 and TRBJ2-2; D call uncertain. Germline lookup yields CDR1 SGHNT and CDR2 YENEEA. The CDR3 extends over 12 amino acids. Trimming cost V 5 bases and J 3 bases, with 4 bases left between them.

The J gene is TRBJ2-3, the V gene TRBV5-1; D is unclear. V was shortened by 4 bases and J by 2 bases, with 11 bases between the two germline ends. Looked up from germline, CDR1 is SGHRS and CDR2 is YFSETQ. The CDR3 length is 14 residues. Here the CDR3 DNA reads TGCGCCAGCAGCCCCGGATACGTCACAGATACGCAGTATTTT. Its protein is CASSPGYVTDTQYF. Variable domain in full (rest from reference TRBV5-1 and TRBJ2-3): KAGVTQTPRYLIKTRGQQVTLSCSPISGHRSVSWYQQTPGQGLQFLFEYFSETQRNKGNFPGRFSGRQFSNSRSEMNVSTLELGDSALYLCASSPGYVTDTQYFGPGTRLTVL.

The chain employs TRBV30 and TRBJ1-2; D gene ambiguous. V lost 3 bases and J lost 6, with 23 bases in between. The CDR3 sequence is 16 residues long. Germline values: CDR1 GTSNPN, CDR2 SVGIG (reference sequence). The chain's CDR3 is CAWSSTDRYPGDGYTF. CDR3 nucleotides: TGTGCCTGGAGCTCCACGGACCGATATCCTGGGGATGGCTACACCTTC.